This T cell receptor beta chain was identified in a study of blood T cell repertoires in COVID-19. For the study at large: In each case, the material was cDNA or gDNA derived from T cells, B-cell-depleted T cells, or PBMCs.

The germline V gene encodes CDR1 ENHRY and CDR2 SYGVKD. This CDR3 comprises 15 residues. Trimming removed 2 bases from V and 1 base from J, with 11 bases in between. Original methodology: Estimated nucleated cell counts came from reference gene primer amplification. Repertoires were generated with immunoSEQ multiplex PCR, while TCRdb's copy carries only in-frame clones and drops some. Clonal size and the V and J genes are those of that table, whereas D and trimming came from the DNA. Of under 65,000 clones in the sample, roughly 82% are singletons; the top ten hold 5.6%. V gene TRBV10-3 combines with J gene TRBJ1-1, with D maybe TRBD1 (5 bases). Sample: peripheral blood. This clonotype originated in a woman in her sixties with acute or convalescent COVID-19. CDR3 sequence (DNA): TGTGCCATCAGTGAGCCTCGGGGGGGGAACACTGAAGCTTTCTTT. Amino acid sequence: CAISEPRGGNTEAFF.